This T cell receptor beta chain was recorded in a study of identical twins. This clonotype was recorded at least ten times. Its antigen is currently unknown. A template switching step contributed a universal primer site, while unique molecular identifiers were present in the cDNA. TCRdb re-analysed the 5' RACE reads in MiXCR, keeping a single row per CDR3 protein. The repertoire includes hundreds of thousands of distinct CDR3 sequences, less than 7% of them detected once, and roughly 1.6% sits in the top ten. Study-level results: Beta out-of-frame sequences showed weaker excess twin sharing. Diverse VJ usage suggested most zero-insertion clonotypes were not invariant T cells. With monozygotic twins, out-of-frame TCR alpha sharing exceeded what models estimated.

The ends were cut back, 5 bases at V and 5 bases at J, with 15 bases in the middle. The CDR3 covers 14 residues. Germline loops: CDR1 LNHNV, CDR2 YYDKDF (reference sequence). The receptor's source is a man between 18 and 29 years old in good health. V gene TRBV15 combines with J gene TRBJ2-5, with D possibly matching TRBD1 (5 bases). The specimen was naive T cells sorted from blood. The CDR3 DNA reads as TGTGCCACCAGCGGACCAAGGGGCAGCGAGACCCAGTACTTC. Protein product: CATSGPRGSETQYF.